These T cell receptor beta chains were read from a single sample in a study of blood T cell repertoires in COVID-19. Method: immunoSEQ multiplex PCR; TCRdb's copy keeps in-frame clones and lacks some. The sample records 95,000 or so clones, 86% being singletons. Sequenced sample: peripheral blood. The source of these receptors is an elderly man with active or convalescent COVID-19. The CDR3 runs from the conserved cysteine through the conserved F or W. D genes are given only for firm matches. Some rows mark clone size as missing; the rest say once, few, many or name a class of expanded clone.

clone_size	v_call	j_call	d_call	cdr3_aa	cdr3_nt
.	TRBV10-3	TRBJ2-7	TRBD2	CANRGDSYEQYF	TGTGCCAATCGGGGGGATTCCTACGAGCAGTACTTC
.	TRBV24-1	TRBJ2-1	TRBD1	CATSDRGQGSNEQFF	TGTGCCACCAGTGACCGCGGACAGGGGAGTAATGAGCAGTTCTTC
.	TRBV4-2	TRBJ2-3	.	CASSQDGWGGTQYF	TGTGCCAGCAGCCAAGACGGATGGGGAGGCACGCAGTATTTT
.	TRBV2	TRBJ2-1	TRBD2	CASREFSGRASSYNEQFF	TGTGCCAGCAGAGAGTTTAGCGGGAGGGCCTCCTCCTACAATGAGCAGTTCTTC
.	TRBV5-1	TRBJ1-3	.	CASSLDSGPVSGNTIYF	TGCGCCAGCAGCTTGGATAGCGGGCCAGTCTCTGGAAACACCATATATTTT
.	TRBV24-1	TRBJ2-6	TRBD1	CATSDLTRDRGSGANVLTF	TGTGCCACCAGTGACTTAACTCGGGACAGGGGGTCTGGGGCCAACGTCCTGACTTTC
.	TRBV4-2	TRBJ2-1	TRBD2	CASSQAGLAGGNEQFF	TGTGCCAGCAGCCAAGCGGGACTAGCGGGAGGTAATGAGCAGTTCTTC
.	TRBV6-2/TRBV6-3	TRBJ1-6	.	CASSYGTANSPLHF	TGTGCCAGCAGTTACGGGACTGCTAATTCACCCCTCCACTTT
.	TRBV28	TRBJ2-1	TRBD2	CASSLFSGIRNEQFF	TGTGCCAGCAGTTTGTTTAGCGGGATACGCAATGAGCAGTTCTTC
.	TRBV27	TRBJ1-2	.	CASSLWAGENGYTF	TGTGCCAGCAGTTTATGGGCAGGGGAAAATGGCTACACCTTC
few	TRBV2	TRBJ2-2	TRBD1	CASRQGADTGELFF	TGTGCCAGTAGACAGGGGGCCGACACCGGGGAGCTGTTTTTT
many	TRBV2	TRBJ2-7	TRBD1	CASSPRQGAYEQYF	TGTGCCAGCAGTCCCCGACAGGGTGCGTACGAGCAGTACTTC
.	TRBV9	TRBJ1-1	.	CASNRVGSTEAFF	TGTGCCAGCAACAGGGTAGGGTCGACTGAAGCTTTCTTT
.	TRBV4-1	TRBJ2-7	TRBD1	CASSQDGTGVDEQYF	TGCGCCAGCAGCCAAGATGGGACAGGGGTCGACGAGCAGTACTTC
few	TRBV3-1/TRBV3-2	TRBJ1-2	.	CASSQAGGEGYTF	TGTGCCAGCAGCCAAGCGGGGGGCGAAGGCTACACCTTC
.	TRBV25-1	TRBJ2-1	.	CASSPVGRGPPVQFF	TGTGCCAGCAGTCCTGTCGGCAGGGGACCACCGGTGCAGTTCTTC
.	TRBV30	TRBJ1-6	TRBD1	CAWSDRGSSYNSPLHF	TGTGCCTGGTCGGACAGGGGGAGCTCCTATAATTCACCCCTCCACTTT
.	TRBV7-8	TRBJ1-2	TRBD1	CASSLARAGGTGGYTF	TGTGCCAGCAGCTTAGCGCGGGCAGGGGGCACGGGGGGCTACACCTTC
few	TRBV18	TRBJ2-1	TRBD2	CASSPTSGRGPEQFF	TGTGCCAGCTCACCAACTAGCGGGAGAGGACCTGAGCAGTTCTTC
.	TRBV4-1	TRBJ2-5	TRBD1	CASSHGTGEQTQYF	TGCGCCAGCAGCCACGGGACAGGGGAACAGACCCAGTACTTC
.	TRBV27	TRBJ2-7	TRBD1	CASSYRPPGQGGEQYF	TGTGCCAGCTCCTACCGACCCCCGGGACAGGGAGGCGAGCAGTACTTC
.	TRBV27	TRBJ2-1	TRBD1	CASRAKGASYNEQFF	TGTGCCAGCAGAGCGAAGGGGGCGTCGTACAATGAGCAGTTCTTC
once	TRBV6-5	TRBJ1-1	.	CASSYSSGAGTEAFF	TGTGCCAGCAGTTACTCATCAGGGGCGGGCACTGAAGCTTTCTTT